The source of this T cell receptor (beta chain) is a study of cytomegalovirus exposure and HLA in healthy donors. Study-level results: Apart from CMV serostatus, no immune exposure information was available. A few chains tied to CMV proved CMV antigen-specific in vitro.

Amplification used 60 Vbeta primers and 13 Jbeta primers. The data were produced by immunoSEQ multiplex PCR, yet TCRdb's version contains in-frame clones alone and is incomplete. Here the sample spans 130,000 to 150,000 clones, around 82% being singletons. This clone came up once. Its matching antigen is unknown. This clonotype originated in a female donor in good health and CMV-seronegative. Sequenced sample: PBMCs.

The CDR3 is CASSLYGTSGTDTQYF. Here the CDR3 DNA reads TGTGCCAGCAGTTTATACGGGACTAGCGGCACAGATACGCAGTATTTT. The rearrangement joins TRBV28 to TRBJ2-3, with 10 bases identical to TRBD2. J lost 1 base, V lost 1 base, and 2 bases had no gene match. CDR1 is MDHEN, CDR2 SYDVKM, per germline. This CDR3 has 16 residues.